This T cell receptor (beta chain) is from a study of blood T cell repertoires in COVID-19. Looking at the study overall: Sites in the United States, Italy and Spain provided acute and convalescent COVID-19 samples.

Under the authors' procedure: Amplification of reference gene primers was used by the study to estimate nucleated cell counts. Sequencing used immunoSEQ multiplex PCR; TCRdb keeps in-frame clones, though not all of them. The DNA was the basis for D and trimming; V, J and clone size are from that table. This table holds 70,000 or so clones, roughly 79% found once. This clone was found a few times. Trimming left V 5 bases short and J 5 bases short, with 21 bases between. This CDR3 contains 16 residues. CDR1 and CDR2 (germline): LNHDA, SQIVND (reference sequence). The rearrangement uses TRBV19 and TRBJ2-5; a weak D match, TRBD2 (8 bases). The receptor was derived from an older man with acute or convalescent COVID-19. Sample: peripheral blood. The CDR3 loop reads CASSAAGRGLRETQYF. Written as DNA, the CDR3 is TGTGCCAGTAGTGCCGCCGGGAGGGGGCTACGGGAGACCCAGTACTTC.